These 27 T cell receptor beta chains were sequenced from one sample in a study of identical twins. TCRdb processed the 5' RACE reads anew with MiXCR; each CDR3 protein has one entry. The sample has about 900,000 distinct CDR3 sequences, over 9% seen once. These records were also assigned to another study, of yellow fever vaccine responses in identical twins.

Sequenced sample: PBMCs. These receptors originate from a young woman in good health.

This clonotype has more than one count but fewer than ten. The V call is TRBV27, the J call TRBJ2-4; a possible D gene is TRBD2 (6 bases). Trimming took 6 bases from V and 1 from J, leaving 16 bases between them. The CDR3 runs 16 residues. Per the germline V gene, CDR1 is MNHEY and CDR2 is SMNVEV (reference sequence). CDR3 sequence reads: CASRPPGLAAKNIQYF. CDR3 DNA sequence: TGTGCCAGCAGACCCCCGGGACTCGCGGCCAAAAACATTCAGTACTTC.

Regarding this clonotype: One end of the junction does not line up with germline, which may come from a read error. The rearrangement joins TRBV20-1 to TRBJ2-7, with 8 bases matching TRBD1. Germline assignment: CDR1 DFQATT and CDR2 SNEGSKA (reference sequence). The CDR3 has 14 residues. This CDR3 is CSVRNRGNTYEQYF. The CDR3, as DNA: TGCAGTGTTAGAAACAGGGGGAACACTTACGAGCAGTACTTC.

This chain connects TRBV3-1 to TRBJ2-4, with 10 positions matching TRBD1. V lost 2 bases, J lost 0 bases, and 13 bases stayed unmatched. CDR3 length: 20 amino acids. Germline CDR1 reads LGHDT; CDR2 reads YNNKEL (reference sequence). The CDR3 sequence is CASSQTTGTGDQQAKNIQYF. For the CDR3, the DNA is TGTGCCAGCAGCCAAACGACCGGGACAGGGGACCAACAAGCCAAAAACATTCAGTACTTC.

At least ten counts were recorded for this clonotype. This chain joins TRBV6-5 and TRBJ1-1, with no clear D. CDR3 length equals 13 residues. Trimming took off 2 bases at V and 0 bases at J, with 4 bases between the two ends. The germline CDR1 and CDR2 sequences are MNHEY and SVGAGI. The CDR3 loop is CASSYVLNTEAFF. The DNA for the CDR3 is TGTGCCAGCAGTTACGTTCTGAACACTGAAGCTTTCTTT.

This chain joins TRBV7-2 and TRBJ2-3; D might be TRBD1 or TRBD2, each matching 5 bases. The CDR3 loop spans 15 amino acids. Trimming took off 5 bases at V and 9 bases at J, with 21 bases between the two ends. CDR1 is SGHTA, CDR2 FQGNSA, per germline. In DNA, the CDR3 is TGTGCCAGCAGCCCACCGGGGCCTCGGACCGCAACGCAGTATTTT. This gives the protein CASSPPGPRTATQYF.

This clonotype showed up just a few times. The J gene is TRBJ2-2, the V gene TRBV2; 13 nucleotides align to TRBD2. CDR1 is SNHLY, CDR2 FYNNEI, per germline. The ends lost 2 bases at V and 4 bases at J; junction bases unmatched: 4. There are 17 residues in the CDR3. The CDR3, as DNA: TGTGCCAGCAGTGAAACTAGCGGGAGGGTTAGCACCGGGGAGCTGTTTTTT. Protein product: CASSETSGRVSTGELFF.

There are a few counts of this clonotype. The chain couples TRBV5-5 to TRBJ2-5; maybe TRBD2 (6 bases). CDR1 is SGHKS, CDR2 YYEKEE, per germline (reference sequence). The CDR3 runs 16 residues. The V and J ends lost 4 bases and 5 bases respectively, with 21 bases between them. The CDR3 protein is CASSPHDKQAGETQYF. The CDR3 nucleotides read TGTGCCAGCAGCCCGCATGATAAACAGGCGGGGGAGACCCAGTACTTC.

This clonotype showed up just a few times. The V and J genes are TRBV24-1 and TRBJ2-1; 8 nucleotides match TRBD1. The V gene end was trimmed by 4 bases and the J gene end by 0 bases; junction bases not matched to a gene: 7. The length of the CDR3 is 17 residues. Germline CDR1 is KGHDR and CDR2 is SFDVKD. The DNA of the CDR3 is TGTGCCACCAGTGACTCAACCGGGACAGGCTCCTACAATGAGCAGTTCTTC. It translates to CATSDSTGTGSYNEQFF.

The chain is built from TRBV7-9 and TRBJ2-5; TRBD1 matches 7 bases. V shed 4 bases and J 3 bases; nucleotides not matched to a gene: 5. In germline, CDR1 is SEHNR, CDR2 FQNEAQ (reference sequence). The CDR3 extends over 14 amino acids. CDR3 nucleotide sequence: TGTGCCAGCAGCTCGCCGGGACAGAAAGAGACCCAGTACTTC. The encoded protein is CASSSPGQKETQYF.

There are a few counts of this clonotype. J is TRBJ2-2 and V is TRBV11-2; weak D call: TRBD1 (6 bases). The germline V gene encodes CDR1 SGHAT and CDR2 FQNNGV. There are 18 residues in the CDR3. V was clipped by 4 bases and J by 1 base, with 19 bases between them. DNA of the CDR3: TGTGCCAGCAGCTCCTTAGCTTCCGGGACATTGAACACCGGGGAGCTGTTTTTT. Its translation is CASSSLASGTLNTGELFF.

This clonotype was observed a few times. V gene TRBV3-1 combines with J gene TRBJ2-2; 16 nucleotides line up with TRBD2. CDR1 LGHDT and CDR2 YNNKEL come from the germline V gene (reference sequence). The CDR3 length is 17 residues. Germline trimming cut 6 bases from V and 7 bases from J; bases unmatched to any gene: 8. This CDR3 is CASRQGLAGGYVGELFF. The CDR3 DNA follows: TGTGCCAGCAGACAGGGACTAGCGGGAGGGTATGTCGGGGAGCTGTTTTTT. Full variable domain (remainder filled in from reference TRBV3-1 and TRBJ2-2): DTAVSQTPKYLVTQMGNDKSIKCEQNLGHDTMYWYKQDSKKFLKIMFSYNNKELIINETVPNRFSPKSPDKAHLNLHINSLELGDSAVYFCASRQGLAGGYVGELFFGEGSRLTVL.

The chain combines TRBV9 with TRBJ2-1; D tentatively reads TRBD1 or TRBD2 (6 bases each). CDR3 length equals 16 residues. The V gene lost 4 bases and the J gene lost 3 bases, with 17 bases spanning the gap. The germline V gene encodes CDR1 SGDLS and CDR2 YYNGEE. The CDR3 loop reads CASSHRGPPNYNEQFF. The CDR3 coding sequence is TGTGCCAGCAGCCATCGGGGGCCCCCTAACTACAATGAGCAGTTCTTC.

The CDR3 DNA is TGTGCCAGCAGGAGACTAGCGGGAGGGCCAGCGGTTCGTGTAGAGACCCAGTACTTC. Its protein product is CASRRLAGGPAVRVETQYF. The V call is TRBV6-1, the J call TRBJ2-5, with TRBD2 matching over 14 bases. CDR3 length equals 19 residues. Trimming cost V 6 bases and J 4 bases; bases outside gene matches: 16. CDR1 is MNHNS, CDR2 SASEGT, per germline.

Many counts were recorded for this clonotype. The chain uses TRBV7-9 and TRBJ2-7; D gene uncertain. The V end was cut by 0 bases, the J end by 4 bases, with 4 bases between. The CDR3 consists of 12 residues. Germline V CDR1 and CDR2: SEHNR, FQNEAQ (reference sequence). CDR3 DNA sequence: TGTGCCAGCAGCTTAGCGCTGTACGAGCAGTACGTC. This encodes CASSLALYEQYV.

This clonotype occurred a few times. Here the CDR3 reads CASSRRTSGIHEQFF. As DNA, the CDR3 is TGTGCCAGCTCCCGGAGGACTAGCGGAATTCATGAGCAGTTCTTC. The V and J genes are TRBV5-8 and TRBJ2-1; 10 nucleotides align to TRBD2. CDR3 size: 15 residues. Germline V CDR1 and CDR2: SGHTS, YDEGEE. V was pared by 7 bases and J by 8 bases, with 12 bases of the junction left unmatched.

The table lists this clonotype with many counts. V usage is TRBV4-1 and J usage is TRBJ2-3; 11 positions match TRBD2. J was trimmed by 3 bases and V by 1 base; bases with no gene match: 0. The CDR3 is 15 residues long. From germline, CDR1 is MGHRA and CDR2 YSYEKL. CDR3 sequence: CASSQGLAGTDTQYF. The CDR3 DNA follows: TGCGCCAGCAGCCAAGGACTAGCGGGGACAGATACGCAGTATTTT.

This clonotype appeared a few times. The rearrangement uses TRBV15 and TRBJ2-1, with 11 nucleotides matching TRBD2. Germline lookup yields CDR1 LNHNV and CDR2 YYDKDF (reference sequence). The CDR3 extends over 16 amino acids. Trimming at V came to 3 bases and at J to 3 bases, leaving 4 bases not matched to a gene. For the CDR3, the DNA is TGTGCCACCAGCAGTAGGACTAGCGGGTTCTACAATGAGCAGTTCTTC. Translating gives CATSSRTSGFYNEQFF. The full variable domain, with the rest looked up from reference TRBV15 and TRBJ2-1, is DAMVIQNPRYQVTQFGKPVTLSCSQTLNHNVMYWYQQKSSQAPKLLFHYYDKDFNNEADTPDNFQSRRPNTSFCFLDIRSPGLGDTAMYLCATSSRTSGFYNEQFFGPGTRLTVL.

This clonotype showed up just once. This chain uses TRBV6-1 with TRBJ2-6; D is tentatively TRBD1 or TRBD2 (6 bases each). There are 16 residues in the CDR3. Deletions cut 4 bases from V and 0 bases from J, with 10 bases between. CDR1 and CDR2 from the germline V gene are MNHNS and SASEGT. Here the CDR3 reads CASSGGARSGANVLTF. CDR3 DNA: TGTGCCAGCAGTGGGGGGGCACGCTCTGGGGCCAACGTCCTGACTTTC.

This clonotype has a handful of counts. The chain carries TRBV29-1 and TRBJ1-4, with D perhaps matching TRBD1 (6 bases). The germline V gene encodes CDR1 SQVTM and CDR2 ANQGSEA. The CDR3 is made up of 13 amino acids. V shed 5 bases and J shed 8 bases, with 15 bases lying between them. CDR3 loop: CSVIDRLGEKLFF. CDR3 coding DNA: TGCAGCGTTATCGACAGGCTGGGGGAAAAACTGTTTTTT.

This clonotype was seen more than once but under ten times. The CDR3 DNA reads TGTGCCAGCAGCCCTATCTCGACAGGGACGGTTGCCAAAAACATTCAGTACTTC. As protein: CASSPISTGTVAKNIQYF. The chain joins TRBV6-1 to TRBJ2-4; 7 bases agree with TRBD1. This CDR3 has 18 amino acids. The germline V gene encodes CDR1 MNHNS and CDR2 SASEGT. J gave up 1 base and V 6 bases, and 15 bases lay outside the gene matches.

This clonotype was counted between two and nine times. The V and J genes are TRBV5-1 and TRBJ2-7; 8 bases agree with TRBD1. The CDR3 consists of 15 residues. V lost 5 bases to trimming and J lost 0 bases; unmatched junction nucleotides: 7. Germline V lookup: CDR1 SGHRS, CDR2 YFSETQ. Written as DNA, the CDR3 is TGCGCCAGCAGTACAGGGGGGACGAGCTCCTACGAGCAGTACTTC. It translates to CASSTGGTSSYEQYF.

The chain uses TRBV5-1 and TRBJ2-3; weak D call: TRBD2 (6 bases). V was trimmed by 0 bases and J by 2 bases, leaving 19 bases between them. This CDR3 spans 18 amino acids. Germline CDR1 reads SGHRS; CDR2 reads YFSETQ. CDR3 DNA sequence: TGCGCCAGCAGCTTGGGCTGGACTACCACGGACCCCACAGATACGCAGTATTTT. This sequence encodes CASSLGWTTTDPTDTQYF.

The genes are TRBV27 and TRBJ2-1; 14 bases align to TRBD2. Trimming took 7 bases from V and 8 from J; bases not matched to a gene: 10. CDR1 MNHEY and CDR2 SMNVEV come from the germline V gene (reference sequence). The CDR3 is made up of 16 amino acids. The CDR3 bases are TGTGCCAGCACTCCAATGGGACTAGCGGGGGCCCATGAGCAGTTCTTC. Translated, it gives CASTPMGLAGAHEQFF.

This clonotype has more than one count but fewer than ten. CDR3 sequence (DNA): TGTGCCAGCAGTGCGCGGGCAGGGCTTTATCAGCCCCAGCATTTT. Protein: CASSARAGLYQPQHF. V usage is TRBV7-2 and J usage is TRBJ1-5; maybe TRBD1 (5 bases). V lost 6 bases and J lost 5, with 17 bases in between. The germline V gene has CDR1 SGHTA and CDR2 FQGNSA. CDR3 size: 15 residues.

This clonotype has just a few counts. The chain links TRBV6-2 or TRBV6-3 to TRBJ1-4, with a weak D call TRBD1 (6 bases). CDR1 MNHEY and CDR2 SVGEGT come from the germline V gene. V was cut by 6 bases and J by 8 bases, with 19 bases left in between. This CDR3 is built from 15 residues. The CDR3 DNA reads as TGTGCCAGCAGACGTTATGGGACAAGTGCAGAAAAACTGTTTTTT. It specifies CASRRYGTSAEKLFF.

This clonotype was seen only a few times. This rearrangement joins TRBV18 to TRBJ2-7; D call uncertain. The V end was cut by 2 bases, the J end by 2 bases, with 7 bases between. The length of the CDR3 is 13 residues. Per the germline V gene, CDR1 is KGHSH and CDR2 is LQKENI. The CDR3 region is CASSPTAAYEQYF. CDR3 nucleotides: TGTGCCAGCTCACCAACGGCGGCCTACGAGCAGTACTTC.

This clonotype appeared many times. The rearrangement uses TRBV12-3 or TRBV12-4 and TRBJ1-2; D gene ambiguous. The CDR3 runs to 14 residues. V was clipped by 2 bases and J by 2 bases, with 9 bases between them. The CDR3 DNA follows: TGTGCCAGCAGTTTAAGTCGACGGAACTATGGCTACACCTTC. It is translated as CASSLSRRNYGYTF.